The next 8 T cell receptor beta chains were all read from a single sample in a study of PD-L1 blockade in urothelial cancer. Data came from immunoSEQ multiplex PCR; TCRdb stores just in-frame clones and leaves some out. This sample has fewer than 100,000 clones, with around 85% found just once. The time point denotes: pretreatment peripheral blood. Sequencing used PBMCs, obtained around atezolizumab (anti-PD-L1) treatment. The receptor source for this set is a man aged 35-49 years with urothelial cancer.

The chain is built from TRBV20-1 and TRBJ1-2; no definite D call. Per the germline V gene, CDR1 is DFQATT and CDR2 is SNEGSKA (reference sequence). The CDR3 totals 10 residues. The ends were cut back, 5 bases at V and 5 bases at J, with 6 bases in the middle. CDR3 nucleotide sequence: TGCAGTGCTTTCCGTTATGGCTACACCTTC. It codes for CSAFRYGYTF.

The chain joins TRBV12-2 to TRBJ2-5; the table's D call, TRBD2, has no DNA check behind it. TRBV12-2 represents a pseudogene. The CDR3 sequence is 14 residues long. The CDR3 spells CASRIIAGLGTQYF. In DNA form, the CDR3 reads TGTGCAAGTCGCATCATAGCGGGATTGGGGACCCAGTACTTC.

J is TRBJ1-1 and V is TRBV7-2; TRBD1 agrees at 7 bases. Trimming took 5 bases from V and 4 from J; bases not matched to a gene: 10. The germline V gene has CDR1 SGHTA and CDR2 FQGNSA. The CDR3 is 15 amino acids. This CDR3 reads CASSQAGGYSTEAFF. CDR3 coding DNA: TGTGCCAGCAGCCAGGCAGGGGGGTATAGCACTGAAGCTTTCTTT.

The gene calls are TRBV5-8 and TRBJ2-5, with TRBD2 identical over 11 bases. V dropped 0 bases and J dropped 3; count of bases not matched to a gene: 4. The CDR3 covers 16 residues. From germline, CDR1 is SGHTS and CDR2 YDEGEE. In nucleotides, the CDR3 is TGTGCCAGCAGCTTGGGAGGGGGACTAGCGGAAGAGACCCAGTACTTC. Translating gives CASSLGGGLAEETQYF.

The CDR3 sequence: CAWSTLSVTEAFF. The CDR3 DNA sequence: TGTGCCTGGAGTACCCTTAGCGTCACTGAAGCTTTCTTT. The rearrangement links TRBV30 to TRBJ1-1; no clear D gene. Trimming cost V 2 bases and J 4 bases, with 11 bases left between them. CDR1 is GTSNPN, CDR2 SVGIG, per germline (reference sequence). This CDR3 is 13 amino acids long.

The J gene is TRBJ2-3, the V gene TRBV4-3; TRBD1 matches at 9 bases. Germline lookup yields CDR1 LGHNA and CDR2 YSLEER. The V and J ends lost 5 bases and 5 bases, in that order; junction bases with no gene match: 8. CDR3 length: 15 residues. CDR3 amino acids: CASSFGGTGRDTQYF. The DNA of the CDR3 is TGCGCCAGCAGCTTCGGAGGGACAGGGAGAGATACGCAGTATTTT.

The rearrangement links TRBV30 to TRBJ2-1; 14 nucleotides agree with TRBD2. Per germline, CDR1 GTSNPN and CDR2 SVGIG (reference sequence). This CDR3 has 18 residues. With V trimmed by 3 bases and J by 6 bases, 13 bases remained unmatched. Here the CDR3 DNA reads TGTGCCTGGAGCGACACTTTGAGGGGACTAGCGGGAGTCAATGAGCAGTTCTTC. This sequence encodes CAWSDTLRGLAGVNEQFF.

The chain employs TRBV14 and TRBJ2-3, with 10 bases lining up with TRBD2. J lost 14 bases, V lost 2 bases, and 7 bases had no gene match. Germline V gives CDR1 SGHDN, CDR2 FVKESK. The CDR3 is 13 residues long. CDR3 protein: CASSQLAGEVWYF. CDR3 DNA: TGTGCCAGCAGCCAACTAGCGGGAGAGGTGTGGTATTTT.